This T cell receptor beta chain was sequenced in a study of siplizumab effects on memory and regulatory T cells (dated by TCRdb to 2018 to 2020). Background on the whole study: The effect of the anti-CD2 antibody siplizumab on alloreactive T-cell subsets was examined in allogeneic mixed lymphocyte reactions constructed from human PBMCs. The full study reports these points: Greater diversity appeared to be present in unstimulated naive T cells than in memory T cells, and a substantial contribution to the alloresponse seemed to be made by naive cells. Because sequences at frequencies below about 10^-5 were poorly captured, only a minor fraction of alloreactive clones could be mapped back to unstimulated subsets. For roughly 75-95% of proliferating CD4+ or CD8+ clones, no naive or memory phenotype could be assigned. The suppressive function of proliferating Tregs from siplizumab cultures was not functionally confirmed. The cumulative frequency of alloreactive sequences that could be traced back to unstimulated CD4+ memory T cells was significantly reduced by siplizumab. Among mappable alloreactive CD4+ clones, an average Treg-derived fraction of about 70% was observed with siplizumab, compared with 26.9% in control reactions.

The germline V gene encodes CDR1 KGHSH and CDR2 LQKENI. V is pared back by 6 bases and J by 2 bases, with 17 bases lying between the germline termini. The CDR3 goes from the cysteine to the phenylalanine over 15 residues. CDR3 DNA only is kept here, 45 bases in frame from base 1. Sorted unstimulated T cells and proliferating T cells recovered from mixed lymphocyte reactions underwent TCRbeta CDR3 sequencing. Fresh whole blood from 9 to 10 HLA-typed healthy donors served as the source for isolating PBMCs. Unstimulated CD4+ non-regulatory T cells were FACS-sorted to map the origin of alloreactive clones. Receptor amplification or capture employed the immunoSEQ multiplex PCR assay. Each sample had around 100,000 TCR templates assayed by the deep sequencing platform. Genomic DNA extracted from sorted T cells was used for TCRbeta CDR3 sequencing. As for the original processing: Clonal analysis of TCRbeta CDR3 data was done in the R programming language. Comparing unstimulated samples against CFSE-low samples taken after the reaction was how alloreactive CD4+ and CD8+ clones were defined. Regulatory or non-regulatory origin was assigned to alloreactive CD4+ clones by matching of sequences to sorted unstimulated Treg and non-Treg repertoires. TCRdb's version of the immuneACCESS table is confined to in-frame rearrangements and falls short of the full clone set. An unresolved V gene accounts for under half of the shortfall where checked; the remainder is of unknown origin. V and J calls and clone size come straight from that table; D and trimming were deduced from the DNA. In all, the sample holds tens of thousands of clones, and roughly 94% of those were seen once. The top ten hold roughly 0.3% of the sample.

Points on this clone: What antigen it recognizes has not been identified. The sample holds no much larger clone one base away, and base qualities are not on file.

The specimen was non-Treg CD4+ T cells sorted from blood. Interpreted using the paper, the cell subset or site label stands for: FACS-sorted unstimulated CD4+ non-regulatory T cells. The receptor comes from a human donor in good health. The chain links TRBV18 with TRBJ2-7, and the D gene may be TRBD2, 5 bases matching. CDR3 region: CASSSSQSRAYEQYF. In nucleotides, the sequence is TGTGCCAGCTCTTCTAGCCAGTCGAGGGCCTACGAGCAGTACTTC.